The T cell receptor beta chain under discussion was sequenced for a study of blood T cell repertoires in COVID-19. Background on the study: COVID-19 samples collected from the United States, Italy and Spain covered acute and convalescent phases.

Between the trimmed V and J ends, which lost 5 bases and 3 bases, there was a span of 10 bases. The germline V gene has CDR1 MNHEY and CDR2 SVGAGI. This CDR3 has 14 amino acids. Sequenced by immunoSEQ multiplex PCR; TCRdb stores in-frame clones only, minus some. The profile shows some 30,000 clones, 89% of them singletons. The V and J genes are TRBV6-5 and TRBJ2-2, with D hard to call. This TCR came from an elderly man with acute or convalescent COVID-19. Sequenced sample: peripheral blood. CDR3 residues: CASSKNRDTGELFF. In DNA form, the CDR3 reads TGTGCCAGCAGTAAGAACCGGGACACCGGGGAGCTGTTTTTT.